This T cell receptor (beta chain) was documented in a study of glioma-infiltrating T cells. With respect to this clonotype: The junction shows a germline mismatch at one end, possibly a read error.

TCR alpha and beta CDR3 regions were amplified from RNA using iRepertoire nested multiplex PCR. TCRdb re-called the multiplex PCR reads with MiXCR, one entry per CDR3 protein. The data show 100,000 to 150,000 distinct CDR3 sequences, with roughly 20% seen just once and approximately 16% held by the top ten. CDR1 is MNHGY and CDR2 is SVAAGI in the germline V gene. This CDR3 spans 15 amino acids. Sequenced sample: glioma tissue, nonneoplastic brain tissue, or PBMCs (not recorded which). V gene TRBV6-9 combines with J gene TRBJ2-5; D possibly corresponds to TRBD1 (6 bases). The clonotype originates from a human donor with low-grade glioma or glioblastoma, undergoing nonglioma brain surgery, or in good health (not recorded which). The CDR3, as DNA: TGTGCCAGCAGTTACCCTGGGACAAGGCTGGAGACCAAGCACTTC. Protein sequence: CASSYPGTRLETKHF.